This record covers a single TCR beta chain. This sample was taken from a study of blood T cell repertoires in COVID-19. Study information: T cells, B-cell-depleted T cells, or PBMCs provided the cDNA or gDNA that served as material.

As handled by the study authors: Reference gene primer amplification in the assay estimated nucleated cell counts. The protocol was immunoSEQ multiplex PCR, while the TCRdb copy is restricted to in-frame clones and leaves out a portion. V and J calls and clone size are given by that table; D and trimming were obtained from the DNA. The profile shows some 40,000 clones, 88% of them singletons. The CDR3 has 18 residues. Germline CDR1 is LGHDT and CDR2 is YNNKEL (reference sequence). With 1 base clipped from V and 0 bases from J, the junction kept 9 bases outside the gene matches. This receptor was taken from a human donor in a cohort sampled during active COVID-19. The V gene is TRBV3-1 (or the pseudogene TRBV3-2), the J gene TRBJ2-3; 8 bases match TRBD2. The sequencing sample was made of peripheral blood. Here the CDR3 reads CASSQVVLAGSSTDTQYF. The CDR3 bases are TGTGCCAGCAGCCAAGTCGTCCTAGCGGGTTCTAGCACAGATACGCAGTATTTT.